This T cell receptor (beta chain) was recorded in a study of cytomegalovirus exposure and HLA in healthy donors. Overall study results and limits: It was reported that TCR beta sequences correctly inferred the HLA-A and HLA-B alleles for most subjects. The majority of CMV-associated TCR beta chains were reported as apparently HLA-restricted in a later analysis. As was reported, the classifier diagnosed cytomegalovirus status with high specificity and sensitivity.

With 4 bases clipped from V and 5 bases from J, the junction kept 8 bases outside the gene matches. The germline CDR1 and CDR2 sequences are SGHRS and YFSETQ. This CDR3 has 15 residues. PCR employed 60 Vbeta and 13 Jbeta primers. Assay: immunoSEQ multiplex PCR; the TCRdb copy retains only in-frame clones and omits some. This sample has about 140,000 clones, with roughly four fifths found just once. Concerning this clone itself: Its cognate antigen is unknown.

The clonotype comes from a woman between 55 and 75 years old in good health and CMV-seropositive. The chain employs TRBV5-1 and TRBJ1-5; 8 bases line up with TRBD1. Sample: PBMCs. CDR3 region: CASSRRQGSDQPQHF. The DNA for the CDR3 is TGCGCCAGCAGCCGGCGACAGGGGTCCGATCAGCCCCAGCATTTT.